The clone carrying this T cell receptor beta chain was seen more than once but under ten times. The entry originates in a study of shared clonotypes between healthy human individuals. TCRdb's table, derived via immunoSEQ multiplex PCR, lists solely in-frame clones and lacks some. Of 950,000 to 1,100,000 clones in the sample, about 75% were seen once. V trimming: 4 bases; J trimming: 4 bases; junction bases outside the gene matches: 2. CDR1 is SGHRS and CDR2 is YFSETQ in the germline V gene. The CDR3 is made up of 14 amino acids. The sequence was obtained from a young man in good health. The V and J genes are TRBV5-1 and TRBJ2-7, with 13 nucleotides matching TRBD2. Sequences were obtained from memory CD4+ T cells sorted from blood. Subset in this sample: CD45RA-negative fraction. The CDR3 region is CASSQGLAGYEQYF. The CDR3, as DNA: TGCGCCAGCAGCCAGGGACTAGCGGGGTACGAGCAGTACTTC.